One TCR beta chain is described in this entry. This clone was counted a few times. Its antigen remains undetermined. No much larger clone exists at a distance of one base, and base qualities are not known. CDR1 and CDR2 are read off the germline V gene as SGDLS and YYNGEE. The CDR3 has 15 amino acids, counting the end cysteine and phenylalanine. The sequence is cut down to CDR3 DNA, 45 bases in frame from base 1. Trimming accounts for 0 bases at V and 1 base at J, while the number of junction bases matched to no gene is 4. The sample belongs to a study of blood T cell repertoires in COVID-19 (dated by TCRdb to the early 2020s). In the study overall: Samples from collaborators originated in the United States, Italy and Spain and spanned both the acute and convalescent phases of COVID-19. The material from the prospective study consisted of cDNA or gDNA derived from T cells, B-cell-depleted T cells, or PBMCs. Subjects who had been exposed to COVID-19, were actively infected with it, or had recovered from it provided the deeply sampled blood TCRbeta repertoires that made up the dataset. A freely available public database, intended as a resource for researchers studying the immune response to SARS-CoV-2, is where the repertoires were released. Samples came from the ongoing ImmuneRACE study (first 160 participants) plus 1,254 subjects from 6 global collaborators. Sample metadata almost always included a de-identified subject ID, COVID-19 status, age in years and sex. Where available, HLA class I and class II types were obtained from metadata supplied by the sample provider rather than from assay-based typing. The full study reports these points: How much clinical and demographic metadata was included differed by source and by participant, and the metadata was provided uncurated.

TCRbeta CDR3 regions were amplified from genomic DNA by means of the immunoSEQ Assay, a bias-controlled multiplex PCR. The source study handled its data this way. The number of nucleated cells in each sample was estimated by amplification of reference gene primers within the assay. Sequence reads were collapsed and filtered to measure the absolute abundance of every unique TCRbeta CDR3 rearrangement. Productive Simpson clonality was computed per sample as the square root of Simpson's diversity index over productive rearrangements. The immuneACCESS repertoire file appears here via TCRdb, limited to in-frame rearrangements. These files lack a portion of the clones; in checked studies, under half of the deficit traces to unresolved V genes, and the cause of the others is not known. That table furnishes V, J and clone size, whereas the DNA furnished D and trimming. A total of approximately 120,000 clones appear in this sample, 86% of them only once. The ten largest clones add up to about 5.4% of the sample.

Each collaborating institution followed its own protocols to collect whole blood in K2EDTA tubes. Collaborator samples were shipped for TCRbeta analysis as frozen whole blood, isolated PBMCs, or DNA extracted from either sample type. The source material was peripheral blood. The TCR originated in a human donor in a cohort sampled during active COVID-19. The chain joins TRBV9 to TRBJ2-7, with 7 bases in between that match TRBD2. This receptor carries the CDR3 CASSVGREVSYEQYF. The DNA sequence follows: TGTGCCAGCAGCGTAGGTCGGGAGGTGTCCTACGAGCAGTACTTC.